This TCR beta chain was sequenced for a study of cytomegalovirus exposure and HLA in healthy donors listed by TCRdb under 2017. Regarding the study in general: The 650 to 800 repertoires of the first cohort and the roughly 120 validation repertoires were produced on the same platform, according to a later analysis. To predict cytomegalovirus infection status, the study brought together high-throughput TCR immunosequencing, statistical association of individual TCRs with disease status, and machine learning. A separate validation cohort of 100 to 150 different subjects was used in addition to the roughly 700-subject first cohort. The aim of the study was to test whether cataloging public T cell receptors could identify signatures of past pathogen exposure. Overall study results and their limits: Three of the identified cytomegalovirus-associated TCR beta chains were confirmed in vitro to be specific for cytomegalovirus antigens. Across donors, most TCR sequences were observed very rarely, whereas some public TCRs were present in many individuals. Of the cluster scores, 94% were above 0 in a later analysis, which found that TCRs clustered in the first cohort also tended to co-occur in the 95 to 150 validation repertoires. In the study, around 160 TCR beta chains were listed as associated with cytomegalovirus. A later analysis had no HLA typing for the validation cohort, so co-occurrence there was scored across all 110 or so repertoires. Cytomegalovirus status was reported to be diagnosed by the classifier with high specificity and sensitivity in both the original and validation cohorts. It was suggested by the authors that the approach could potentially be generalized to other disease states and immunological phenotypes.

The donors were included in the validation cohort of 120 subjects, a group kept apart from the approximately 670-subject first cohort. Looking up the germline V gene yields CDR1 SGHVS and CDR2 FNYEAQ. The junction shows trimming of 3 bases on V and 2 bases on J, and the gene matches do not reach 6 bases of it. Counted from cysteine to phenylalanine, this CDR3 has 17 amino acids. Only the CDR3 DNA stays, 51 bases, in frame from base 1. Note on this clone: The target of this receptor is not known. No much larger clonotype is one base removed from it; base qualities were not supplied.

Libraries came from the immunoSEQ multiplex PCR assay. The study's processing was this. A statistical classification framework was built for diagnosing cytomegalovirus status from the catalog of TCR beta chain sequences. In its TCRdb copy, this immuneACCESS table keeps in-frame sequences only and misses some clones. Where compared with another copy, unresolved V genes explain less than half of these, and the others have no known cause. From that table come the V and J calls and clone size; the DNA was used to work out D and trimming. This sample comprises 200,000 to 300,000 clones, approximately 86% of them detected only once. The ten largest clones take up 1% to 1.5% of the sample.

The clonotype originates from a woman aged 30 to 39 in good health and CMV-seropositive. This chain joins TRBV7-6 to TRBJ2-2, with TRBD2 identical over 10 junction bases. Source material: PBMCs. CDR3 protein: CASSFQSSGSNTGELFF. Here is the DNA: TGTGCCAGCAGCTTCCAGTCTAGCGGGAGCAACACCGGGGAGCTGTTTTTT.